The 7 T cell receptor beta chains below all came from one sample that was sequenced in a study of radiation and T cells in renal cell carcinoma. The sample's time point: blood 2 weeks post-SBRT. Treatment reported: 15 Gy SBRT to primary tumor, nephrectomy 4 weeks later. The protocol was immunoSEQ multiplex PCR, while the TCRdb copy is restricted to in-frame clones and leaves out a portion. The table shows just under 80,000 clones, with around 86% occurring only once. The sequencing here drew on blood, taken from a patient whose treatment included radiotherapy and nephrectomy. Receptor source: a woman in her 50s with renal cell carcinoma.

V is TRBV14 and J is TRBJ1-6; D not certain. Germline assignment: CDR1 SGHDN and CDR2 FVKESK. This CDR3 region has 17 residues. V was shortened by 0 bases and J by 0 bases, with 9 bases between the two germline ends. The CDR3 DNA follows: TGTGCCAGCAGCCAAGAGTTGTCGAGCTCCTATAATTCACCCCTCCACTTT. Protein sequence: CASSQELSSSYNSPLHF.

The chain links TRBV29-1 to TRBJ2-3, with 10 bases lining up with TRBD1. Germline CDR1 and CDR2: SQVTM and ANQGSEA. The CDR3 runs 15 residues. V shed 7 bases, J shed 3 bases, and the junction held 10 bases outside the gene matches. The CDR3 region has the DNA TGCAGCGCCCACCGGACAGGGGGATGGACAGATACGCAGTATTTT. It specifies CSAHRTGGWTDTQYF.

This chain connects TRBV5-4 to TRBJ2-7, with D possibly TRBD2 on 6 matching bases. Germline assignment: CDR1 SGHNT and CDR2 YYREEE (reference sequence). The CDR3 sequence is 16 residues long. V was cut by 0 bases and J by 2 bases, with 15 bases left in between. CDR3 in amino acids: CASSLERGGTAYEQYF. The CDR3 DNA reads TGTGCCAGCAGCTTGGAAAGGGGCGGGACCGCCTACGAGCAGTACTTC.

This clone was observed a few times. This chain links TRBV30 with TRBJ1-1; weak D call: TRBD1 (5 bases). CDR1 GTSNPN and CDR2 SVGIG come from the germline V gene (reference sequence). V lost 5 bases to trimming and J lost 4 bases, with 5 bases between them. This CDR3 contains 10 residues. CDR3 amino acids: CAWGGTEAFF. CDR3 sequence (DNA): TGTGCCTGGGGGGGCACTGAAGCTTTCTTT.

V usage is TRBV5-1 and J usage is TRBJ2-1; 11 nucleotides line up with TRBD2. This CDR3 region has 16 residues. CDR1 is SGHRS, CDR2 YFSETQ, per germline. The V gene end was trimmed by 0 bases and the J gene end by 4 bases; junction bases not matched to a gene: 3. The DNA for the CDR3 is TGCGCCAGCAGCTTGGGAGGGACTAGCGGATACAATGAGCAGTTCTTC. Translated, it gives CASSLGGTSGYNEQFF.

This chain connects TRBV19 to TRBJ1-2; unclear D gene. The CDR3 has 15 residues. Trimming left V 2 bases short and J 4 bases short, with 14 bases between. Per germline, CDR1 LNHDA and CDR2 SQIVND (reference sequence). CDR3 protein: CASSIWPVSSYGYTF. The CDR3 DNA follows: TGTGCCAGTAGTATATGGCCGGTTAGCTCCTATGGCTACACCTTC.

In DNA, the CDR3 is TGTGCCAGCAACCGGGACAGTAACACCGGGGAGCTGTTTTTT. Amino acids: CASNRDSNTGELFF. This rearrangement joins TRBV6-1 to TRBJ2-2, with 7 bases identical to TRBD1. V trimming: 7 bases; J trimming: 2 bases; junction bases outside the gene matches: 4. This CDR3 spans 14 amino acids. Germline CDR1 and CDR2: MNHNS and SASEGT.